The source of this T cell receptor (beta chain) is a study of blood T cell repertoires in COVID-19. Study-level information: Specimens from acute and convalescent COVID-19 originated in the United States, Italy and Spain.

Germline CDR1 reads SEHNR; CDR2 reads FQNEAQ (reference sequence). CDR3 length equals 18 residues. V dropped 5 bases and J dropped 5; count of bases not matched to a gene: 18. Clones were read by immunoSEQ multiplex PCR, and TCRdb kept only the in-frame ones, dropping some. Of some 66,000 clones in the sample, more than 75% were seen once. This TCR came from a woman aged 60-75 years with acute or convalescent COVID-19. The chain employs TRBV7-9 and TRBJ2-1, with TRBD2 matching 7 bases. The sample comprised peripheral blood. In DNA form, the CDR3 reads TGTGCCAGCAGCCCGGGGACGGAGGCCGGGACTATCCACAATGAGCAGTTCTTC. It translates to CASSPGTEAGTIHNEQFF. The full variable domain, with the rest looked up from reference TRBV7-9 and TRBJ2-1, is DTGVSQNPRHKITKRGQNVTFRCDPISEHNRLYWYRQTLGQGPEFLTYFQNEAQLEKSRLLSDRFSAERPKGSFSTLEIQRTEQGDSAMYLCASSPGTEAGTIHNEQFFGPGTRLTVL.